Listed below are T cell receptor beta chains from one sample, sequenced in a study of cytomegalovirus exposure and HLA in healthy donors. Assay used: immunoSEQ multiplex PCR; TCRdb lists only in-frame clones, some missing. The table lists approximately 160,000 clones, around 81% of them singletons. Sequencing input: PBMCs. These receptors originate from a man aged 30 to 39 in good health and CMV-seropositive. The CDR3 runs from the conserved cysteine through the conserved F or W. Clone size appears in some rows only: once, few, many, or a class for an expanded clone.

>TRBJ1-4|19|NA|TRBV19
CASSIDQGGQHPTNEKLFF
>TRBJ2-2|15|NA|TRBV2
CASSLQVTNTGELFF
>TRBJ2-7|15|NA|TRBV6-5
CASSAYREQSYEQYF
>TRBJ2-5|15|NA|TRBV5-8
CASSGGQESWRSQYF
>TRBJ2-1|15|NA|TRBV4-3
CASSQDPGTYNEQFF
>TRBJ2-2|16|NA|TRBV6-6
CASSLGQGRNTGELFF
>TRBJ2-2|14|NA|TRBV5-1
CASSPPTYTGELFF
>TRBJ1-2|14|NA|TRBV9
CASSVAGGLSGYTF
>TRBJ2-3|14|NA|TRBV27
CASRVGGSTDTQYF
>TRBJ2-3|17|NA|TRBV4-1
CASSQDTPGLSTDTQYF
>TRBJ2-5|17|NA|TRBV5-1
CASSLAQGRGLQETQYF
>TRBJ2-1|16|NA|TRBV6-4
CASSDYPGTGRNEQFF
>TRBJ1-6|13|NA|TRBV6-5
CASSWTENSPLHF
>TRBJ2-3|15|NA|TRBV4-3
CASSQSGGGTDTQYF
>TRBJ1-3|16|NA|TRBV9
CASSVDGGGTGNTIYF
>TRBJ1-2|13|NA|TRBV7-2
CASSYSGYYGYTF
>TRBJ2-7|13|few|TRBV19
CASSIGLAYEQYF
>TRBJ1-5|14|NA|TRBV19
CASSQWRINQPQHF
>TRBJ1-1|14|NA|TRBV7-7
CASSPGGWSHEAFF
>TRBJ1-2|16|NA|TRBV9
CASSTGRAGANYGYTF
>TRBJ2-3|17|once|TRBV5-6
CASSLLAGVMTPGTQYF
>TRBJ1-1|14|NA|TRBV10-3
CAIGVGTVNTEAFF
>TRBJ2-5|14|NA|TRBV5-6
CASREGLAGVSQYF
>TRBJ1-5|15|NA|TRBV7-2
CASSMGQGAGQPQHF
>TRBJ2-2|16|NA|TRBV9
CASSGIGTGETGELFF
>TRBJ1-1|13|once|TRBV7-6
CASSSDRGTEAFF
>TRBJ2-3|11|many|TRBV7-3
CASSWGGLQYF
>TRBJ2-1|16|NA|TRBV7-2
CASSPKGSGGYNEQFF
>TRBJ1-6|15|NA|TRBV5-1
CASSTGQGANSPLHF
>TRBJ2-5|15|NA|TRBV9
CASSVATAGQETQYF
>TRBJ2-1|15|NA|TRBV7-2
CASSLGAVSYNEQFF
>TRBJ1-5|16|NA|TRBV19
CASSIRDKRVGQPQHF
>TRBJ1-5|15|NA|TRBV4-1
CASSPVSEGSQPQHF
>TRBJ1-2|15|NA|TRBV4-1
CASTESFLSDYGYTF
>TRBJ1-1|13|NA|TRBV27
CASSPSAGQLAFF
>TRBJ2-5|13|NA|TRBV7-2
CASKNRNQETQYF
>TRBJ1-3|16|NA|TRBV7-2
CASSLGGVISGNTIYF
>TRBJ2-3|16|NA|TRBV28
CASSSASGASTDTQYF
>TRBJ2-3|15|NA|TRBV19
CASSPSGGALGTQYF
>TRBJ1-1|14|NA|TRBV10-1
CASSPTGLGTEAFF
>TRBJ1-1|13|NA|TRBV6-5
CASSLPGGSAAFF
>TRBJ2-1|15|NA|TRBV7-2
CASSPPSGGYNEQFF
>TRBJ2-4|15|NA|TRBV5-1
CASSAAPESKNIQYF
>TRBJ2-3|18|NA|TRBV19
CASSIDWTGETRPGTQYF
>TRBJ2-3|14|NA|TRBV5-4
CASSYGQGTDTQYF
>TRBJ2-7|15|NA|TRBV10-1
CASSESGTTNYEQYF
>TRBJ1-5|15|NA|TRBV4-3
CASSQEHRVDQPQHF
>TRBJ2-5|15|NA|TRBV19
CASNALTGGEDTQYF